Described below is a single T cell receptor (beta chain) sequence and its context. One junction end does not reproduce the germline sequence, and a read error may be involved. This record comes from a study of cytomegalovirus exposure and HLA in healthy donors. Per the germline V gene, CDR1 is SNHLY and CDR2 is FYNNEI. The length of the CDR3 is 16 residues. Use of 60 Vbeta and 13 Jbeta primers characterized the PCR. Produced via immunoSEQ multiplex PCR; TCRdb's table is partial and in-frame only. This sample has over 150,000 clones; approximately 74% occur once, and the top ten carry 2.8%. The chain is built from TRBV2 and TRBJ2-6; TRBD1 aligns across 8 bases. The receptor was derived from a man between 18 and 35 years old in good health and CMV-seronegative. The sequencing sample was made of PBMCs. CDR3 bases: TGTGCCAGCAGTGTTCAGGGGGCGCCTGGGGCCAACGGCCTGACTTTC. It codes for CASSVQGAPGANGLTF.